This T cell receptor (beta chain) comes out of a study of cytomegalovirus exposure and HLA in healthy donors. Remarks on this clone: No antigen is known for it.

Repertoires were generated with immunoSEQ multiplex PCR, while TCRdb's copy carries only in-frame clones and drops some. The sample includes 90,000 to 130,000 clones, 70% to 90% of them seen just once. General study findings and limits: Clusters of TCRs from the first cohort tended to co-occur in the 120 or so validation repertoires (as a later analysis found).

Germline values: CDR1 SGHNT, CDR2 YYREEE (reference sequence). The CDR3 consists of 16 residues. V was trimmed by 1 base and J by 5 bases, leaving 16 bases between them. The clonotype originates from a woman under 40 in good health and CMV-seropositive. The J gene is TRBJ2-1, the V gene TRBV5-4, with a tentative D call TRBD2 (5 bases). Sequenced input: PBMCs. CDR3 bases: TGTGCCAGCAGCTTGACGAGACTAATGGAGGACAATGAGCAGTTCTTC. Its translation is CASSLTRLMEDNEQFF.